This T cell receptor beta chain was captured by sequencing in a study of T cell clones after liver transplantation. Using immunoSEQ multiplex PCR, the repertoire was profiled, and TCRdb retains in-frame clones only, with some absent. The table shows some 45,000 clones, with more than 70% occurring only once. This receptor was identified in a human patient who received a liver transplant. Some of the T cells may derive from the graft donor. The sample here was CD4+ T cells from blood, taken 24 months after liver transplant.

CDR3 in amino acids: CASRLTGKDTEAFF. In DNA, the CDR3 is TGTGCCAGCAGACTAACAGGGAAGGATACTGAAGCTTTCTTT. J is TRBJ1-1 and V is TRBV6-1, with a weak D call TRBD1 (6 bases). This CDR3 is 14 amino acids long. The germline V gene encodes CDR1 MNHNS and CDR2 SASEGT. The germline V and J ends were trimmed by 6 bases and 5 bases, with 16 bases remaining between them.